The 15 T cell receptor beta chains presented below share a single source sample, sequenced in a study of CD8 T cells in Susac syndrome. Reverse transcription used 0.5 to 1 ug RNA and random hexamers. Each CDR3 protein gets one entry after TCRdb re-called the immunoSEQ multiplex PCR reads with MiXCR. This sample has approximately 210,000 distinct CDR3 sequences, with about 95% found just once. Sequencing was performed on CD4+ T cells from PBMCs. The receptors derive from a human donor with Susac syndrome.

The chain links TRBV7-2 to TRBJ1-5; 7 nucleotides match TRBD1. The CDR3 runs to 17 residues. V was pared by 5 bases and J by 0 bases, with 10 bases of the junction left unmatched. Germline assignment: CDR1 SGHTA and CDR2 FQGNSA. The chain's CDR3 is CASSPGGGAHSNQPQHF. CDR3 in DNA: TGTGCCAGCAGCCCAGGGGGTGGGGCTCATAGCAATCAGCCCCAGCATTTT. The full variable domain, in which reference TRBV7-2 and TRBJ1-5 provide the parts outside the CDR3, is GAGVSQSPSNKVTEKGKDVELRCDPISGHTALYWYRQSLGQGLEFLIYFQGNSAPDKSGLPSDRFSAERTGGSVSTLTIQRTQQEDSAVYLCASSPGGGAHSNQPQHFGDGTRLSIL.

This clonotype was seen only once. DNA for the CDR3: TGCAGTGCTAGGGTTGACAGGGGGGGAGGCTACACCTTC. Protein sequence: CSARVDRGGGYTF. The chain links TRBV20-1 to TRBJ1-2; 9 bases line up with TRBD1. Looked up from germline, CDR1 is DFQATT and CDR2 is SNEGSKA (reference sequence). This CDR3 region has 13 residues. Trimming cost V 3 bases and J 8 bases; bases outside gene matches: 7.

The V gene is TRBV12-3 or TRBV12-4, the J gene TRBJ1-2, with D maybe TRBD1 (5 bases). Deletions cut 1 base from V and 0 bases from J, with 9 bases between. The CDR3 totals 15 residues. The CDR3 coding sequence is TGTGCCAGCAGTTTAGGGGGGATTGCTAACTATGGCTACACCTTC. This translates into CASSLGGIANYGYTF.

The chain carries TRBV20-1 and TRBJ2-1; D is ambiguous. The germline V gene has CDR1 DFQATT and CDR2 SNEGSKA (reference sequence). This CDR3 spans 11 amino acids. V lost 6 bases and J 7 bases, leaving 10 bases between the germline ends. The CDR3 DNA follows: TGCAGTGCGCCGAGTAGGAATGAGCAGTTCTTC. Translating gives CSAPSRNEQFF.

This clonotype was seen once. The chain couples TRBV5-1 to TRBJ2-2; TRBD1 aligns across 8 bases. J gave up 7 bases and V 0 bases, and 11 bases lay outside the gene matches. The CDR3 has 17 amino acids. The germline V gene has CDR1 SGHRS and CDR2 YFSETQ. CDR3: CASSLDRGTLDGGELFF. In DNA form, the CDR3 reads TGCGCCAGCAGCTTGGACAGGGGGACCCTCGACGGCGGGGAGCTGTTTTTT.

V usage is TRBV18 and J usage is TRBJ2-5, with no clear D. Germline V lookup: CDR1 KGHSH, CDR2 LQKENI. The CDR3 has 14 amino acids. V dropped 0 bases and J dropped 3 bases, with 8 bases sitting between them. The CDR3 DNA sequence: TGTGCCAGCTCACCACCGGCTAGAGAAGAGACCCAGTACTTC. Protein sequence: CASSPPAREETQYF.

The chain has TRBV5-1 and TRBJ2-3; 8 bases align to TRBD2. This CDR3 contains 16 residues. The ends lost 4 bases at V and 0 bases at J; junction bases unmatched: 7. Germline V gives CDR1 SGHRS, CDR2 YFSETQ. The CDR3 region is CASSPSGGDSTDTQYF. Written as DNA, the CDR3 is TGCGCCAGCAGCCCTTCGGGGGGGGACAGCACAGATACGCAGTATTTT.

This clonotype was detected once. The CDR3 DNA reads as TGTGCCAGTAGTATGCTAGCGGGGTCTCCCTACGAGCAGTACTTC. Translated, it gives CASSMLAGSPYEQYF. The rearrangement uses TRBV19 and TRBJ2-7; 9 nucleotides agree with TRBD2. Germline assignment: CDR1 LNHDA and CDR2 SQIVND (reference sequence). V was clipped by 3 bases and J by 2 bases; unmatched bases: 5. The CDR3 length is 15 residues.

In DNA form, the CDR3 reads TGTGCCAGCAGCTTAGGACAGGGGACCTATAGCAATCAGCCCCAGCATTTT. It yields the protein CASSLGQGTYSNQPQHF. The chain uses TRBV7-2 and TRBJ1-5, with 8 positions matching TRBD1. This CDR3 spans 17 amino acids. With 1 base clipped from V and 0 bases from J, the junction kept 5 bases outside the gene matches. Germline values: CDR1 SGHTA, CDR2 FQGNSA.

V gene TRBV4-3 combines with J gene TRBJ1-2; TRBD1 matches at 7 bases. V lost 2 bases to trimming and J lost 4 bases; unmatched junction nucleotides: 13. Per germline, CDR1 LGHNA and CDR2 YSLEER. CDR3 length: 17 amino acids. DNA for the CDR3: TGCGCCAGCAGCCAACGAGCCGGGACAGCCGACATCTATGGCTACACCTTC. It yields the protein CASSQRAGTADIYGYTF.

The genes are TRBV7-9 and TRBJ1-1; no reliable D call. V lost 5 bases and J lost 1, with 14 bases in between. The CDR3 runs to 15 residues. Germline lookup yields CDR1 SEHNR and CDR2 FQNEAQ (reference sequence). CDR3 DNA: TGTGCCAGCAGCCGCGACGCGAGGGCGAACACTGAAGCTTTCTTT. Its translation: CASSRDARANTEAFF.

This chain joins TRBV27 and TRBJ2-6; TRBD2 is a possible D gene (5 bases). Germline V CDR1 and CDR2: MNHEY, SMNVEV (reference sequence). V gave up 5 bases and J gave up 2 bases, with 16 bases separating them. CDR3 size: 17 residues. The DNA for the CDR3 is TGTGCCAGCAGTAGGGCAGGAGGAGTGACTGGGGCCAACGTCCTGACTTTC. This translates into CASSRAGGVTGANVLTF. The full variable domain, in which reference TRBV27 and TRBJ2-6 provide the parts outside the CDR3, is EAQVTQNPRYLITVTGKKLTVTCSQNMNHEYMSWYRQDPGLGLRQIYYSMNVEVTDKGDVPEGYKVSRKEKRNFPLILESPSPNQTSLYFCASSRAGGVTGANVLTFGAGSRLTVL.

The J gene is TRBJ1-6, the V gene TRBV5-4, with D hard to call. CDR3 length equals 15 residues. The germline CDR1 and CDR2 sequences are SGHNT and YYREEE (reference sequence). The ends were cut back, 1 base at V and 7 bases at J, with 12 bases in the middle. CDR3 sequence: CASSLSGEGNSPLHF. CDR3 bases: TGTGCCAGCAGCTTGTCTGGGGAAGGGAATTCACCCCTCCACTTT.

The rearrangement uses TRBV20-1 and TRBJ1-1; 7 bases agree with TRBD1. Unmatched junction bases numbered 17, after V lost 6 bases and J lost 10 bases. The V gene's germline CDR1 is DFQATT and CDR2 SNEGSKA (reference sequence). This CDR3 contains 14 residues. The CDR3 is CSALKERQGVGAFF. CDR3 sequence (DNA): TGCAGTGCACTGAAAGAACGGCAGGGGGTGGGAGCTTTCTTT.

V and J are TRBV14 and TRBJ2-7; D gene ambiguous. The CDR3 has 14 residues. The germline V gene encodes CDR1 SGHDN and CDR2 FVKESK. Trimming shortened V by 2 bases and J by 5 bases, and 13 bases separated the two germline ends. The CDR3 DNA follows: TGTGCCAGCAGCCAAAGGGAAAGGGTCGACGAGCAGTACTTC. Translating it yields CASSQRERVDEQYF.